This is a list of T cell receptor beta chains from one sample in a study of blood T cell repertoires in COVID-19. The assay was immunoSEQ multiplex PCR, and TCRdb's table has in-frame clones only and misses some. The table records 150,000 to 250,000 clones, roughly 92% of them present only once. Specimen: peripheral blood. These receptors were obtained from a man aged 25-40 years with COVID-19, enrolled during active disease. Each CDR3 is given with its conserved first and last residue. D genes are given only for firm matches. Size values are once, few and many counts, or a class for expanded clones, and some rows have none.

CDR3: CASSSDRVSGYTF
DNA: TGTGCCAGCAGCTCGGACAGGGTGTCTGGCTACACCTTT
V: TRBV5-5
size: -
J: TRBJ1-2
D: TRBD1

CDR3: CASSIPGMNTEAFF
DNA: TGTGCCAGTAGTATACCCGGGATGAACACTGAAGCTTTCTTT
V: TRBV19
size: -
J: TRBJ1-1
D: -

CDR3: CASSYGSTEAFF
DNA: TGTGCCAGCAGTTACGGGTCCACTGAAGCTTTCTTT
V: TRBV12-3/TRBV12-4
size: -
J: TRBJ1-1
D: -

CDR3: CASSIGGGLEAFF
DNA: TGTGCCAGTAGTATCGGGGGGGGACTCGAAGCTTTCTTT
V: TRBV19
size: -
J: TRBJ1-1
D: -

CDR3: CASSSGQGAYNEQFF
DNA: TGCGCCAGCAGCTCTGGACAGGGGGCCTACAATGAGCAGTTCTTC
V: TRBV5-1
size: -
J: TRBJ2-1
D: TRBD1

CDR3: CASSPTSVPYNEQFF
DNA: TGTGCCAGCAGTCCGACTAGCGTACCATACAATGAGCAGTTCTTC
V: TRBV2
size: -
J: TRBJ2-1
D: TRBD2

CDR3: CASSKPSDTGREAFF
DNA: TGTGCCAGCAGTAAACCGTCGGACACCGGACGTGAAGCTTTCTTT
V: TRBV6-5
size: -
J: TRBJ1-1
D: -

CDR3: CASSVGETQRGTGELFF
DNA: TGTGCCAGCAGCGTAGGAGAGACCCAACGGGGAACCGGGGAGCTGTTTTTT
V: TRBV9
size: -
J: TRBJ2-2
D: -

CDR3: CASRAGTGDTEAFF
DNA: TGCGCCAGCAGGGCCGGGACAGGGGACACTGAAGCTTTCTTT
V: TRBV23-1
size: -
J: TRBJ1-1
D: TRBD1

CDR3: CASSNRGGARGQPQHF
DNA: TGTGCCAGCAGCAATAGGGGAGGGGCGCGGGGTCAGCCCCAGCATTTT
V: TRBV5-6
size: -
J: TRBJ1-5
D: -

CDR3: CASSSSGLAGRYEQYF
DNA: TGTGCCAGCAGCTCCTCGGGGCTAGCGGGGCGGTACGAGCAGTACTTC
V: TRBV7-2
size: -
J: TRBJ2-7
D: TRBD2

CDR3: CASSTLTGTAYEQYF
DNA: TGTGCCAGCAGCACCCTAACCGGGACAGCCTACGAGCAGTACTTC
V: TRBV6-5
size: -
J: TRBJ2-7
D: TRBD1

CDR3: CAWTPTGTNYGYTF
DNA: TGTGCCTGGACCCCGACAGGGACTAACTATGGCTACACCTTC
V: TRBV30
size: -
J: TRBJ1-2
D: TRBD1

CDR3: CASSPSGGGWSQPQHF
DNA: TGTGCCAGCAGCCCCTCCGGCGGAGGATGGAGTCAGCCCCAGCATTTT
V: TRBV7-9
size: -
J: TRBJ1-5
D: -

CDR3: CAWCQGAASPLHF
DNA: TGTGCCTGGTGTCAGGGGGCCGCTTCACCCCTCCACTTT
V: TRBV30
size: -
J: TRBJ1-6
D: TRBD1

CDR3: CASSPSGQTYGYTF
DNA: TGTGCCAGCAGCCCCTCGGGACAGACCTATGGCTACACCTTC
V: TRBV7-9
size: once
J: TRBJ1-2
D: TRBD1

CDR3: CASSQVRASGGVQTQYF
DNA: TGTGCCAGCAGCCAAGTCAGGGCTAGCGGGGGGGTCCAAACGCAGTATTTT
V: TRBV3-1/TRBV3-2
size: -
J: TRBJ2-3
D: TRBD2

CDR3: CASRRTSGGPDEQFF
DNA: TGCGCCAGCAGGAGGACTAGCGGGGGCCCGGATGAGCAGTTCTTC
V: TRBV10-1
size: -
J: TRBJ2-1
D: TRBD2

CDR3: CASSLGQGVEGYTF
DNA: TGTGCCAGCAGCCTTGGACAGGGAGTGGAGGGCTACACCTTC
V: TRBV11-2
size: -
J: TRBJ1-2
D: TRBD1

CDR3: CASSYFAGGSYEQYF
DNA: TGTGCCAGCAGTTATTTTGCGGGGGGATCCTACGAGCAGTACTTC
V: TRBV6-5
size: -
J: TRBJ2-7
D: TRBD2

CDR3: CASSQVAGASYEQYF
DNA: TGTGCCAGCAGCCAAGTAGCGGGGGCCTCCTACGAGCAGTACTTC
V: TRBV4-2
size: once
J: TRBJ2-7
D: TRBD2

CDR3: CASSTRLLQETQYF
DNA: TGTGCCAGCAGTACTAGACTACTCCAAGAGACCCAGTACTTC
V: TRBV27
size: -
J: TRBJ2-5
D: -

CDR3: CASSPGTGITYGYTF
DNA: TGTGCCAGTAGTCCCGGGACAGGCATCACCTATGGCTACACCTTC
V: TRBV19
size: -
J: TRBJ1-2
D: TRBD1

CDR3: CAISEGLLNTEAFF
DNA: TGTGCCATCAGTGAGGGCCTTTTGAACACTGAAGCTTTCTTT
V: TRBV10-3
size: -
J: TRBJ1-1
D: -

CDR3: CASSTTRQIHLGANVLTF
DNA: TGCGCCAGCAGCACAACCCGACAGATACATCTTGGGGCCAACGTCCTGACTTTC
V: TRBV5-1
size: -
J: TRBJ2-6
D: -

CDR3: CASHRQGRNTEAFF
DNA: TGTGCCAGCCACCGACAGGGTCGGAACACTGAAGCTTTCTTT
V: TRBV27
size: -
J: TRBJ1-1
D: TRBD1

CDR3: CASKVDMKADTQYF
DNA: TGTGCCAGCAAGGTAGACATGAAAGCAGATACGCAGTATTTT
V: TRBV6-4
size: -
J: TRBJ2-3
D: -

CDR3: CASSLEGAGYGYTF
DNA: TGTGCCAGCAGCTTGGAGGGGGCGGGCTATGGCTACACCTTC
V: TRBV5-6
size: -
J: TRBJ1-2
D: TRBD1

CDR3: CASSQPGDYGYTF
DNA: TGCGCCAGCAGCCAACCCGGGGACTATGGCTACACCTTC
V: TRBV4-1
size: -
J: TRBJ1-2
D: -